The 19 T cell receptor beta chains presented below share a single source sample, sequenced in a study of blood T cell repertoires in COVID-19. Libraries were prepared by immunoSEQ multiplex PCR; TCRdb keeps only in-frame clonotypes and omits some of them. The sample consists of about 150,000 clones, over 70% of them appearing once. The sequencing sample was made of peripheral blood. The origin of the receptors is a human donor in a cohort sampled during active COVID-19.

V gene TRBV2 combines with J gene TRBJ1-2, with D tentatively TRBD1 (5 bases). Germline assignment: CDR1 SNHLY and CDR2 FYNNEI. Trimming took off 6 bases at V and 8 bases at J, with 22 bases between the two ends. The CDR3 runs to 15 residues. CDR3 protein: CASRSSRAGTLGYTF. The CDR3 nucleotides are TGTGCCAGCAGATCGTCCAGGGCAGGGACTCTCGGCTACACCTTC.

The chain recombines TRBV10-3 with TRBJ1-1; D perhaps matches TRBD1 (5 bases). Looked up from germline, CDR1 is ENHRY and CDR2 is SYGVKD. The ends were cut back, 7 bases at V and 1 base at J, with 10 bases in the middle. The CDR3 totals 13 residues. The chain's CDR3 is CAIKQDPNTEAFF. The DNA for the CDR3 is TGTGCCATCAAACAGGATCCGAACACTGAAGCTTTCTTT.

The chain uses TRBV29-1 and TRBJ1-1, with D perhaps matching TRBD1 (6 bases). This CDR3 is 13 amino acids long. V lost 7 bases and J lost 1, with 13 bases in between. The germline CDR1 and CDR2 sequences are SQVTM and ANQGSEA. The CDR3 DNA reads as TGCAGCGCAAACCGAGGGGGGAACACTGAAGCTTTCTTT. This codes for CSANRGGNTEAFF.

This clone was observed a single time. V is TRBV5-5 and J is TRBJ2-5; tentative D call: TRBD1 (6 bases). This CDR3 contains 16 residues. V lost 1 base, J lost 5 bases, and 18 bases lay in between. Germline CDR1 is SGHKS and CDR2 is YYEKEE (reference sequence). The CDR3 is CASSLWANRVGETQYF. The CDR3 region has the DNA TGTGCCAGCAGCTTGTGGGCAAACAGGGTTGGGGAGACCCAGTACTTC.

This sequence joins TRBV27 and TRBJ2-6, with TRBD1 as a possible D gene (5 bases). Trimming stripped 3 bases from V and 1 base from J, with 13 bases between. The length of the CDR3 is 17 residues. CDR1 and CDR2 from the germline V gene are MNHEY and SMNVEV (reference sequence). The CDR3 DNA reads as TGTGCCAGCAGTTTCAGGTCGGCAGGGTCTGGGGCCAACGTCCTGACTTTC. Residues: CASSFRSAGSGANVLTF.

The gene calls are TRBV7-2 and TRBJ2-4; possibly TRBD1 for D (6 bases). CDR3 length equals 14 residues. Germline assignment: CDR1 SGHTA and CDR2 FQGNSA. V lost 5 bases and J 6 bases, leaving 14 bases between the germline ends. This CDR3 is CASSPRQAGNIQYF. The CDR3 bases are TGTGCCAGCAGCCCGAGACAGGCTGGAAACATTCAGTACTTC.

This rearrangement joins TRBV5-8 to TRBJ1-1; possibly TRBD1 for D (6 bases). Trimming took off 4 bases at V and 1 base at J, with 11 bases between the two ends. This CDR3 spans 14 amino acids. CDR1 is SGHTS, CDR2 YDEGEE, per germline. The CDR3 here is CASSKQGRNTEAFF. CDR3 in DNA: TGTGCCAGCAGCAAGCAGGGGAGGAACACTGAAGCTTTCTTT.

This clone is a singleton in its sample. This chain uses TRBV11-2 with TRBJ1-1; a possible D gene is TRBD1 (6 bases). This CDR3 spans 15 amino acids. Trimming left V 5 bases short and J 1 base short, with 14 bases between. Per germline, CDR1 SGHAT and CDR2 FQNNGV. The DNA for the CDR3 is TGTGCCAGCAGCATGCAACCGACAGGGAACACTGAAGCTTTCTTT. Its translation is CASSMQPTGNTEAFF.

The genes are TRBV19 and TRBJ2-1, with D maybe TRBD1 (6 bases). Trimming shortened V by 5 bases and J by 3 bases, and 8 bases separated the two germline ends. Per the germline V gene, CDR1 is LNHDA and CDR2 is SQIVND (reference sequence). This CDR3 is 13 amino acids long. For the CDR3, the DNA is TGTGCCAGTAGTCAGGGGATCTACAATGAGCAGTTCTTC. It codes for CASSQGIYNEQFF.

The chain has TRBV6-5 and TRBJ1-4; D not resolved. The CDR3 contains 14 residues. Trimming removed 6 bases at V and 8 bases at J, with 16 bases between. CDR1 is MNHEY, CDR2 SVGAGI, per germline. CDR3 nucleotide sequence: TGTGCCAGCAGCCCCGATGAGGGTGGAGAAAAACTGTTTTTT. It specifies CASSPDEGGEKLFF.

The rearrangement uses TRBV29-1 and TRBJ2-5, with 11 positions matching TRBD2. Germline V gene data show CDR1 as SQVTM and CDR2 as ANQGSEA. Trimming took 5 bases from V and 1 from J; bases not matched to a gene: 9. The CDR3 totals 16 residues. As DNA, the CDR3 is TGCAGCGTTAGGGCTAGCGGGGGGCCAAGCCAAGAGACCCAGTACTTC. Protein sequence: CSVRASGGPSQETQYF.

V gene TRBV12-3 or TRBV12-4 combines with J gene TRBJ1-1, with no clear D. The V end lost 6 bases, the J end lost 0 bases, and 8 bases lay between the germline ends. The CDR3 extends over 13 amino acids. DNA for the CDR3: TGTGCCAGCAGCCCTCGGGTGAACACTGAAGCTTTCTTT. It is translated as CASSPRVNTEAFF.

This chain joins TRBV15 and TRBJ2-1, with D tentatively TRBD1 (6 bases). CDR1 is LNHNV, CDR2 YYDKDF, per germline (reference sequence). V lost 0 bases and J lost 9, with 12 bases in between. The CDR3 extends over 14 amino acids. This chain's CDR3 is CATSRDGNRVEQFF. The CDR3 coding sequence is TGTGCCACCAGCAGAGATGGGAACAGGGTTGAGCAGTTCTTC.

This clone was observed at least ten times. The J gene is TRBJ1-6, the V gene TRBV5-4, with 9 positions matching TRBD1. The CDR3 extends over 15 amino acids. The germline V gene has CDR1 SGHNT and CDR2 YYREEE (reference sequence). The trim removed 4 bases at V and 7 bases at J, leaving 6 bases unmatched. CDR3 loop: CASSTDRGSNSPLHF. DNA of the CDR3: TGTGCCAGCAGCACGGACAGGGGCTCGAATTCACCCCTCCACTTT.

The chain has TRBV7-2 and TRBJ1-5; D might be TRBD1 (6 bases). CDR3 size: 12 residues. V lost 5 bases and J lost 11, with 13 bases in between. From germline, CDR1 is SGHTA and CDR2 FQGNSA. The CDR3 reads CASSNTDRTQHF. CDR3 bases: TGTGCCAGCAGCAACACCGACAGGACCCAGCATTTT.

V usage is TRBV11-2 and J usage is TRBJ2-3, with D perhaps TRBD1 (5 bases). Trimming stripped 7 bases from V and 3 bases from J, with 14 bases between. Germline CDR1 is SGHAT and CDR2 is FQNNGV. The CDR3 totals 14 residues. The DNA of the CDR3 is TGTGCCAGCACCCAAGGGCAGGGTACAGATACGCAGTATTTT. It yields the protein CASTQGQGTDTQYF.

J is TRBJ1-2 and V is TRBV12-3 or TRBV12-4; D is uncertain. With 6 bases removed from V and 4 bases from J, the gap between germline ends came to 9 bases. The CDR3 contains 12 residues. For the CDR3, the DNA is TGTGCCAGCAGCCCAGGTTTCTATGGCTACACCTTC. It encodes CASSPGFYGYTF.

This chain connects TRBV7-2 to TRBJ1-1; 8 bases line up with TRBD1. The CDR3 extends over 14 amino acids. V lost 5 bases, J lost 7 bases, and 9 bases stayed unmatched. Germline loops: CDR1 SGHTA, CDR2 FQGNSA. The CDR3 coding sequence is TGTGCCAGCAGCGCACAGGGGGTGTACGGTGAAGCTTTCTTT. It specifies CASSAQGVYGEAFF.

The V call is TRBV18, the J call TRBJ2-6; D might be TRBD2 (5 bases). Trimming took 6 bases from V and 1 from J, leaving 19 bases between them. Germline V lookup: CDR1 KGHSH, CDR2 LQKENI. The CDR3 extends over 18 amino acids. Written as DNA, the CDR3 is TGTGCCAGCTCCCCGAGGGTACCGTATTCATCTGGGGCCAACGTCCTGACTTTC. As protein: CASSPRVPYSSGANVLTF. Using reference TRBV18 and TRBJ2-6 for the parts outside the CDR3, the full variable domain is NAGVMQNPRHLVRRRGQEARLRCSPMKGHSHVYWYRQLPEEGLKFMVYLQKENIIDESGMPKERFSAEFPKEGPSILRIQQVVRGDSAAYFCASSPRVPYSSGANVLTFGAGSRLTVL.